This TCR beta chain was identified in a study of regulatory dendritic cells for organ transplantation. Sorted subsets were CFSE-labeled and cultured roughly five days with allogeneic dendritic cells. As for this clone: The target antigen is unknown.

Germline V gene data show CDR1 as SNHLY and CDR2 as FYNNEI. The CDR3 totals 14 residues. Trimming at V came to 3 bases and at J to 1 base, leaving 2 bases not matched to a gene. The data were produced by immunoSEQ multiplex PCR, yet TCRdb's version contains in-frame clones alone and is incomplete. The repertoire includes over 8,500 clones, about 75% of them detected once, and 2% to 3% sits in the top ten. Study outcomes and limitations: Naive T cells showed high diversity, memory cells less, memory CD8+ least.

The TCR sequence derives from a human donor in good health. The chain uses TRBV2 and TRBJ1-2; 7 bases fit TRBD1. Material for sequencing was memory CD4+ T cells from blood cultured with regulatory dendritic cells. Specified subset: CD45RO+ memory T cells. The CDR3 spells CASSDDRVNYGYTF. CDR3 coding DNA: TGTGCCAGCAGTGATGACAGGGTTAACTATGGCTACACCTTC.